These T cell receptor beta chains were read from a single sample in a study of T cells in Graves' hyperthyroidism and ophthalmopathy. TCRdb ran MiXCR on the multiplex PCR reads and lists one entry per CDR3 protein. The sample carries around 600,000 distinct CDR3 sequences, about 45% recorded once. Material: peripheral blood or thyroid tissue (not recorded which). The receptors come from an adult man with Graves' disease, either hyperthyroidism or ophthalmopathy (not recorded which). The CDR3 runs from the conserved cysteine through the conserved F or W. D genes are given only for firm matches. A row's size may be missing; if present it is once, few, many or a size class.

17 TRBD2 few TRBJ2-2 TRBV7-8 TGTGCCAGCAGCTGGACTAGCGGGGGGGCCGGCGCCGGGGAGCTGTTTTTT CASSWTSGGAGAGELFF
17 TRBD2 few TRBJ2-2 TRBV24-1 TGTGCCACCAGTGACCCCGGGACTAGCGGGAACACCGGGGAGCTGTTTTTT CATSDPGTSGNTGELFF
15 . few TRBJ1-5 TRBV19 TGTGCCAGTAGTATAACAGGATCTAGCAATCAGCCCCAGCATTTT CASSITGSSNQPQHF
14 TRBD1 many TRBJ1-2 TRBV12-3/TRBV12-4 TGTGCCAGCAGTTTAAGGGGGCGTTATGACGGCTACACCTTC CASSLRGRYDGYTF
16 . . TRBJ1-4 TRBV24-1 TGTGCCACCAGTGATGGGGACCGAGGCTCTAATGAAAAACTGTTTTTT CATSDGDRGSNEKLFF
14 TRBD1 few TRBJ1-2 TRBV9 TGTGCCAGCAGACGATCCGGGACAGGGACCGGCTACACCTTC CASRRSGTGTGYTF
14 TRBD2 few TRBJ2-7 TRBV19 TGTGCCAGTAGGGAGGCGGGAGTCTCGGACGAGCAGTACTTC CASREAGVSDEQYF
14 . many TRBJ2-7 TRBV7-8 TGTGCCAGCAGTAGAGGCCCCCGATCCTACGAGCAGTACTTC CASSRGPRSYEQYF
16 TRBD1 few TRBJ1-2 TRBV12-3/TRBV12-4 TGTGCCAGCAGTTTGGACAGGCGCTATTCTAACTATGGCTACACCTTC CASSLDRRYSNYGYTF
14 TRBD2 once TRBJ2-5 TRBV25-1 TGTGCCAGCGATGGGACTAGCGGTTTGGAGACCCAGTACTTC CASDGTSGLETQYF
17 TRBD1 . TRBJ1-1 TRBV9 TGTGCCAGCAGCGTAGGCACCCTGGGACAGGGGAACACTGAAGCTTTCTTT CASSVGTLGQGNTEAFF
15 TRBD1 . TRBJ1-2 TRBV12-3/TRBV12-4 TGTGCCAGCAGCCCTCCCGGGACAGGGGTTAATGGCTACACCTTC CASSPPGTGVNGYTF
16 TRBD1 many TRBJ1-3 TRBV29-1 TGCAGCGTCACATGGACAGGGAGAGGATCTGGAAACACCATATATTTT CSVTWTGRGSGNTIYF
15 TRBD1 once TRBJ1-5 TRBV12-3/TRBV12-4 TGTGCCAGCAGTCCCGAGACAGGGTGGAATCAGCCCCAGCATTTT CASSPETGWNQPQHF
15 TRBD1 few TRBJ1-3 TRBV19 TGTGCCAGTAGTATAGGGACAGGGCATGGAAACACCATATATTTT CASSIGTGHGNTIYF